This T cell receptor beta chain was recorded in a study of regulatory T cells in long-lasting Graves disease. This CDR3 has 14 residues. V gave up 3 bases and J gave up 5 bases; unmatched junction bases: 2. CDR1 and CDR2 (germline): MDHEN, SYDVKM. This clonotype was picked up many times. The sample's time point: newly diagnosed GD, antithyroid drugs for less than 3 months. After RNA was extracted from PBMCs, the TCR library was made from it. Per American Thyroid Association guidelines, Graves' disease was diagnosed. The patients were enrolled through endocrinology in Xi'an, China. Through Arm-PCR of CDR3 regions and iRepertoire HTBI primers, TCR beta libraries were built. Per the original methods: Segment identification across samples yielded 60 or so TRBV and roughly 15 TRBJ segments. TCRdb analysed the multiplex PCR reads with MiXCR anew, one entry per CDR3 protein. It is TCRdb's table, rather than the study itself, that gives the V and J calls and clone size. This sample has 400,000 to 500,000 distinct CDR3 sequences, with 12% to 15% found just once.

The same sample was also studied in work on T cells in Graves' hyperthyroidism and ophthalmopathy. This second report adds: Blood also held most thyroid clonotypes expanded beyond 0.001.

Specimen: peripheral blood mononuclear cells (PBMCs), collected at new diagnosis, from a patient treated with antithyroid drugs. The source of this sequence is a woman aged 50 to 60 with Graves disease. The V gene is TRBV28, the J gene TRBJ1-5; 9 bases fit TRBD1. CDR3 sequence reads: CASSLGTGHQPQHF. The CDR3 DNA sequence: TGTGCCAGCAGTTTGGGGACAGGGCATCAGCCCCAGCATTTT.